In its sample, the clone carrying this T cell receptor (beta chain) was seen many times. Antigen: not known. These data originate in a study of blood T cells in healthy people across ages. Broader study findings: Age advanced and TCR beta diversity per million T cells fell, roughly linearly.

Using a J-beta primer mix together with a sample-barcoded 5' primer, a second PCR was run for about 7 to 12 cycles. A single record per CDR3 protein comes from TCRdb applying MiXCR to the 5' RACE reads. This table has 1.5 million to 2 million distinct CDR3 sequences, about 30% appearing once. The ends were cut back, 2 bases at V and 0 bases at J, with 7 bases in the middle. The CDR3 loop spans 15 amino acids. CDR1 and CDR2 (germline): KGHDR, SFDVKD. Sequencing was done on a sample of blood. The sequence derives from a woman in her 30s in good health. The V gene is TRBV24-1, the J gene TRBJ2-4, with D hard to call. CDR3 nucleotides: TGTGCCACCAGTGATTCCGGCAAAGCCAAAAACATTCAGTACTTC. It translates to CATSDSGKAKNIQYF.